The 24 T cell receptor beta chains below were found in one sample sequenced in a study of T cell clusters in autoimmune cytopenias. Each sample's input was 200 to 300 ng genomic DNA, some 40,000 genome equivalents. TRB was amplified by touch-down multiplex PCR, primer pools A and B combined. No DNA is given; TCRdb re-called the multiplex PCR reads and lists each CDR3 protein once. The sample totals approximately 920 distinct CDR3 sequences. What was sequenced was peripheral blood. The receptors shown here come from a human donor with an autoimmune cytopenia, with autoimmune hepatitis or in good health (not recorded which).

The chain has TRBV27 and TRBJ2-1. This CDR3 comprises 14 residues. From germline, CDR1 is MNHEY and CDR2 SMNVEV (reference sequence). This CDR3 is CASSLWTSYNEQFF.

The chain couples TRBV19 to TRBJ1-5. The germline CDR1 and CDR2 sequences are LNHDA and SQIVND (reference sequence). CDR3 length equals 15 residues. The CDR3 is CASSIDRTDPLPQHF.

The CDR3: CASSFRDHRTDTQYF. The V call is TRBV5-5, the J call TRBJ2-3; the D call of TRBD1 rests on TCRdb alone, since no DNA is present to check it. CDR3 length equals 15 residues. From germline, CDR1 is SGHKS and CDR2 YYEKEE (reference sequence).

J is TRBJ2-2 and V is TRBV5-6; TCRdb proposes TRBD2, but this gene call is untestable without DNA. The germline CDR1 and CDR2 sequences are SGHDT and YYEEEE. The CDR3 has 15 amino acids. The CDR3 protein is CASSPGGENTGELFF. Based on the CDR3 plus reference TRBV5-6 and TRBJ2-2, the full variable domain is DAGVTQSPTHLIKTRGQQVTLRCSPKSGHDTVSWYQQALGQGPQFIFQYYEEEERQRGNFPDRFSGHQFPNYSSELNVNALLLGDSALYLCASSPGGENTGELFFGEGSRLTVL.

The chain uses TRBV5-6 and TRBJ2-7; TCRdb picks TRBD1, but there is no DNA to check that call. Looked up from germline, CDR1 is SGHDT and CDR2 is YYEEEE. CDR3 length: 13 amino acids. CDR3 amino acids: CASSFWTDYEQYF.

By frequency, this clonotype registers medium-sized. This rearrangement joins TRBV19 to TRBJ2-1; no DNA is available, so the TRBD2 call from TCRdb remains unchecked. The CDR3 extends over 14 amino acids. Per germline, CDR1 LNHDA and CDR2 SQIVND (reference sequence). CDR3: CAVGLASYYNEQFF.

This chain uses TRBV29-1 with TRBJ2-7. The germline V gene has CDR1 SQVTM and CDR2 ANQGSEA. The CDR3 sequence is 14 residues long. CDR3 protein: CSVEDLGISSEQYF.

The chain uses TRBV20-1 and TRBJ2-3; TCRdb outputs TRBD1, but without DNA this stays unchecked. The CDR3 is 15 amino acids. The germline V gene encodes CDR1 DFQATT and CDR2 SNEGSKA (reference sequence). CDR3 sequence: CSARVDREALDTQYF.

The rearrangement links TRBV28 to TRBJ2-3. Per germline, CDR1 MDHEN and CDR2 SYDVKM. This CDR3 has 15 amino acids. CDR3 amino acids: CASSLWGEATDTQYF.

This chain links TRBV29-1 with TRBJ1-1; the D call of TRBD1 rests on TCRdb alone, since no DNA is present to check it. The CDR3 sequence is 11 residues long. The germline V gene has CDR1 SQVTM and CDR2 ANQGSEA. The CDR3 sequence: CSVAGTARAFF.

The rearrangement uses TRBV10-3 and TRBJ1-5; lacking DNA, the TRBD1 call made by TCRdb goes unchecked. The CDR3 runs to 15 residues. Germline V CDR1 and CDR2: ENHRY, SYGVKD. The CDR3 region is CAISDPQGRDQPQHF.

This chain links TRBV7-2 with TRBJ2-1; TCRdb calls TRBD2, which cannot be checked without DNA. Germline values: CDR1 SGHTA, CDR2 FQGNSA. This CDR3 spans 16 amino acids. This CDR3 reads CASSLVGSVGYNEQFF.

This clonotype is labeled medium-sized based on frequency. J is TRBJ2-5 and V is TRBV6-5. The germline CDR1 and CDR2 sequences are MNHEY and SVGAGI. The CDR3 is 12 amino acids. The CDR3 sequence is CASSTSEETQYF.

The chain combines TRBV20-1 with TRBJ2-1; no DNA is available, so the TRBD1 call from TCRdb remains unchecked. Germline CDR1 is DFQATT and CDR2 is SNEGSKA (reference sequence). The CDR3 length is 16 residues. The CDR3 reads CSARGTHGGFVNEQFF.

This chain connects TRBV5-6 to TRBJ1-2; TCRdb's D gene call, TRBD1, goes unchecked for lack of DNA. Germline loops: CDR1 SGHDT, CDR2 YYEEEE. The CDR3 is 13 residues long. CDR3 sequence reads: CASSPDQGYGYTF.

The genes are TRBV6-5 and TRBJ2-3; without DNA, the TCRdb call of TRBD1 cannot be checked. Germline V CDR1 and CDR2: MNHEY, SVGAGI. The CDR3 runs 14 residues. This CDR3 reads CASTPRRGGDTQYF.

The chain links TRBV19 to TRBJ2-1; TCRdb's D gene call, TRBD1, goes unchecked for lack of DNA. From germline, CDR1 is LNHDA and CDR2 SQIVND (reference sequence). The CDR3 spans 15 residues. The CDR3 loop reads CASRNRGEGNNEQFF.

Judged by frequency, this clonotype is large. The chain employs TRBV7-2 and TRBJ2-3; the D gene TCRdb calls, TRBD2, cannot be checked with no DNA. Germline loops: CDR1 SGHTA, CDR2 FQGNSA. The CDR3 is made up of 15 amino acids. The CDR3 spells CASSSPRLASDTQYF.

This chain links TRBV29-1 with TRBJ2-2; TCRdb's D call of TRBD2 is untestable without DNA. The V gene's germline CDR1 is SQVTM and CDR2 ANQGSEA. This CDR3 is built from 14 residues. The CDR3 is CSVVLAGSTGELFF.

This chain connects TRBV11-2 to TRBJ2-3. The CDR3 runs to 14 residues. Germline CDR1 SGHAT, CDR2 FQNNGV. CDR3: CASSPVGSTDTQYF.

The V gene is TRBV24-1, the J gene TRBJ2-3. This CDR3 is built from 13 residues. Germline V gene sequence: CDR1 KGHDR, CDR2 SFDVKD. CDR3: CATSDYSTDTQYF.

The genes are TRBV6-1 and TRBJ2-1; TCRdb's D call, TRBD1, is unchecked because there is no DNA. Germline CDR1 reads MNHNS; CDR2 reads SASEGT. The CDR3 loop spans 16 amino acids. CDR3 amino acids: CASKEPGQSSYNEQFF.

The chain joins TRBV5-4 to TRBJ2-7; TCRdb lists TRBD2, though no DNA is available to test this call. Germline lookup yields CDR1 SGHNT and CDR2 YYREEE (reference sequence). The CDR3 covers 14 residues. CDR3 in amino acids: CASSDSGRNYEQYF.

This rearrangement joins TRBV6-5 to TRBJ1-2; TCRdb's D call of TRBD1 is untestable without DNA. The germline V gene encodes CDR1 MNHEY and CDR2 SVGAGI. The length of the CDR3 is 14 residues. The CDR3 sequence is CATQGTGGSYGYTF.